The clone carrying this T cell receptor beta chain showed up many times. What it recognizes is unknown. The data derive from a study of blood T cells in healthy people across ages. The study, taken as a whole, reports: Across the age range, TCR beta diversity per million T cells fell in a roughly linear way.

Next came a second PCR, run for roughly 6 to 11 cycles, which used a sample-barcoded 5' primer along with a J-beta primer mix. Tags on each cDNA molecule came from a template-switch adaptor with 12 random nucleotides. One entry per CDR3 protein, called by TCRdb with MiXCR from the 5' RACE reads. The table lists around 1,700,000 distinct CDR3 sequences, 28% of them singletons. The sequenced material came from blood. This clonotype was obtained from a young woman in good health.

In nucleotides, the CDR3 is TGTGCCAGCAGCCGATCCGGGACCCTCACAGATACGCAGTATTTT. As protein: CASSRSGTLTDTQYF. This chain links TRBV7-7 with TRBJ2-3; D tentatively fits TRBD1 or TRBD2 (5 bases each). The germline CDR1 and CDR2 sequences are SSHAT and FNYEAQ (reference sequence). The CDR3 has 15 residues. Between the trimmed V and J ends, which lost 5 bases and 2 bases, there was a span of 14 bases. The full variable domain, rest sourced from reference TRBV7-7 and TRBJ2-3, is GAGVSQSPRYKVTKRGQDVTLRCDPISSHATLYWYQQALGQGPEFLTYFNYEAQPDKSGLPSDRFSAERPEGSISTLTIQRTEQRDSAMYRCASSRSGTLTDTQYFGPGTRLTVL.